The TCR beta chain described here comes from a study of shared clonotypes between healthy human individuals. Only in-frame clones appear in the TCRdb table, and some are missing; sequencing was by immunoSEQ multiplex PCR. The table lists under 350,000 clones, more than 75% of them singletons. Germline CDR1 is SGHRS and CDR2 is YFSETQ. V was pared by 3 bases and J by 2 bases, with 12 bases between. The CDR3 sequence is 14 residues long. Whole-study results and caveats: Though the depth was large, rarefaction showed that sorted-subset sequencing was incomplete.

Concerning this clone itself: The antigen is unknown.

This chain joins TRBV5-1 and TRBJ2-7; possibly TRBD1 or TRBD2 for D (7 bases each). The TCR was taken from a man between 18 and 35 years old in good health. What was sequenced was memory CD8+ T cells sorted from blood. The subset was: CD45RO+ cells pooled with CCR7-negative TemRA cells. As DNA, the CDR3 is TGCGCCAGCAGCTCCCAGGGGGGGACCTACGAGCAGTACTTC. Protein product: CASSSQGGTYEQYF.